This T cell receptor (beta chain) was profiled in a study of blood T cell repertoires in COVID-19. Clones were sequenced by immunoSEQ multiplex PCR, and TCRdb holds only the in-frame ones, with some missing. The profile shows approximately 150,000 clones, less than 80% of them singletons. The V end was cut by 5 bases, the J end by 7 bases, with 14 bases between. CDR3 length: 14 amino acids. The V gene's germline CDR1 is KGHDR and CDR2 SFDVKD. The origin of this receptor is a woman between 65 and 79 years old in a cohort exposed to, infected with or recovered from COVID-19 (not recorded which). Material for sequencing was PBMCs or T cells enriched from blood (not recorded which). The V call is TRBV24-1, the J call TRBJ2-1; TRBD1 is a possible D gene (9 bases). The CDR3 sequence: CATSVSGTGNEQFF. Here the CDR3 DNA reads TGTGCCACCAGTGTTAGCGGGACAGGGAATGAGCAGTTCTTC.